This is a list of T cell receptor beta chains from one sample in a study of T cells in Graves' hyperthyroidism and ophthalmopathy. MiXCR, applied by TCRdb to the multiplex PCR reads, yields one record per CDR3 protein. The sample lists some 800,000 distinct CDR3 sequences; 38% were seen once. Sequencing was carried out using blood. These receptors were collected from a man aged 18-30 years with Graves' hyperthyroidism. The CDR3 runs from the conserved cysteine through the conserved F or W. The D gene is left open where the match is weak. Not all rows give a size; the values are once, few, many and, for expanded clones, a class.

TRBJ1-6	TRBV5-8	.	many	TGTGCCAGCAGCACACGTGAGGGAATCGGCCTCCACTTT	CASSTREGIGLHF
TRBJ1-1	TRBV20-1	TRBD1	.	TGCAGTGCTAGTGGACAGGGGAAGGCTTTCTTT	CSASGQGKAFF
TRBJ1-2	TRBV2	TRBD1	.	TGTGCCAGCAAACCCGCCAGGGGGCCGGGACAGAACTATGGCTACACCTTC	CASKPARGPGQNYGYTF
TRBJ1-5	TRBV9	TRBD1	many	TGTGCCAGCAGCGTATCGGGGGACAGGGACAATCAGCCCCAGCATTTT	CASSVSGDRDNQPQHF
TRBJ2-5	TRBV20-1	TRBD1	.	TGCAGTGCCAAAGGCCGGACAGGGTGGGAGACCCAGTACTTC	CSAKGRTGWETQYF
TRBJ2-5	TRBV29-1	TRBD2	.	TGCAGCCTCGAACTAGCGGGAGAAGAGACCCAGTACTTC	CSLELAGEETQYF
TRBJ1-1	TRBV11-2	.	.	TGTGCCAGCAGCTCCCGTGTGGGGAACACTGAAGCTTTCTTT	CASSSRVGNTEAFF
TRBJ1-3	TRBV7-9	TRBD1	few	TGTGCCAGCAGAATCGGACAGGACTCTGGAAACACCATATATTTT	CASRIGQDSGNTIYF
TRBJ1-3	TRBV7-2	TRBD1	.	TGTGCCAGCAGCACCCAGTGGACAGGGAAGGACTCTGGAAACACCATATATTTT	CASSTQWTGKDSGNTIYF
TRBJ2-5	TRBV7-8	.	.	TGTGCCACCGATAGAGAAACCCAGTACTTC	CATDRETQYF
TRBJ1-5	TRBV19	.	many	TGTGCCAGTAGTCCAGACAGAGCATATAGCAATCAGCCCCAGCATTTT	CASSPDRAYSNQPQHF
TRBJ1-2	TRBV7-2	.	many	TGTGCCAGCAGCTTATATGTCGGTGGCTACACCTTC	CASSLYVGGYTF
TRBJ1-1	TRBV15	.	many	TGTGCCACCAGCAGAGTACAGGAGAACACTGAAGCTTTCTTT	CATSRVQENTEAFF
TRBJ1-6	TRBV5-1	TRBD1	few	TGCGCCAGCAGCGAGGATATACAGGGGGCCGATTCACCCCTCCACTTT	CASSEDIQGADSPLHF
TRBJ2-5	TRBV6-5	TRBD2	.	TGTGCCAGCAGTTACGGGGTTCTGACGGGGGGGCGAGAGACCCAGTACTTC	CASSYGVLTGGRETQYF
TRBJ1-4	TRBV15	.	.	TGTGCCACCAGCAGAAATTATCCGACAGCTAATGAAAAACTGTTTTTT	CATSRNYPTANEKLFF
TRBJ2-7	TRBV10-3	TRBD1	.	TGTGCCACCGGGACAGGGTCAGGCGAGCAGTACTTC	CATGTGSGEQYF
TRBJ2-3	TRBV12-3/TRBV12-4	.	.	TGTGCCAGCAGCTTAACGGACGCGGGATATACGCAGTATTTT	CASSLTDAGYTQYF
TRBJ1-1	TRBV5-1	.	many	TGCGCCAGCAGCTTGACGGAGGGGCGAACTGAAGCTTTCTTT	CASSLTEGRTEAFF
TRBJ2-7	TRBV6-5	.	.	TGTGCCAGCACGACGGCGCCATTCGACGAGCAGTACTTC	CASTTAPFDEQYF
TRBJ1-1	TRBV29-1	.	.	TGCAGCGTTGCAGGGTACACCGGGGTCGGCACTGAAGCTTTCTTT	CSVAGYTGVGTEAFF
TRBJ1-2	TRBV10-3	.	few	TGTGCCAGCAGTTACGCTCGGGTCGACTATGGCTACACCTTC	CASSYARVDYGYTF
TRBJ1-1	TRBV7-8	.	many	TGTGCCAGCAGCTTAGGCAGGGCCGGCACTGAAGCTTTCTTT	CASSLGRAGTEAFF
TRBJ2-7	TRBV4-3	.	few	TGCGCCAGCAGCCAAGGTACCGAATACGAGCAGTACTTC	CASSQGTEYEQYF
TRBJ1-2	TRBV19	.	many	TGTGCCAGTAGTATCGACAGGTCCTATGGCTACACCTTC	CASSIDRSYGYTF
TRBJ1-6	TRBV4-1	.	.	TGCGCCAGCAGCCCAGAGGGTCAGGGAGAGTCACCCCTCCACTTT	CASSPEGQGESPLHF
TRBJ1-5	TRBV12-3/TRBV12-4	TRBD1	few	TGTGCCAGCAGTCGGACAGGCTCAGAGCCCCAGCATTTT	CASSRTGSEPQHF
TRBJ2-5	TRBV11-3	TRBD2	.	TGTGCCAGCAGCTTAGTATTCCAGCGGGGGCAAGAGACCCTGTACTTC	CASSLVFQRGQETLYF
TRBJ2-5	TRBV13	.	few	TGTGCCAGCAGCTTAGGGGGACCCATACCGGCGGAGACCCAGTACTTC	CASSLGGPIPAETQYF
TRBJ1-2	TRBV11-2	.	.	TGTGCCAGCCGGCCTGGGGGACGTTACTATGGCTACACCTTC	CASRPGGRYYGYTF
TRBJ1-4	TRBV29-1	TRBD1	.	TGCAGCGTTGGAGGACAGGCGGGATCGGGTGAAAAACTGTTTTTT	CSVGGQAGSGEKLFF
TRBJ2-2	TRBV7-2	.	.	TGTGCCAGCGAGGGGGAGTTTGGCACCGGGGAGCTGTTTTTT	CASEGEFGTGELFF
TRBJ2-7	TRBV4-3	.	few	TGCGCCAGCAGCCAAGCAATGAAACAGAGGGACGAGCAGTACTTC	CASSQAMKQRDEQYF
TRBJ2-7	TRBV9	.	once	TGTGCCAGCAGCGTAGAGTCAGTTACCCCCTACGGGCAGTACTTC	CASSVESVTPYGQYF
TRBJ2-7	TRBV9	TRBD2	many	TGTGCCAGCAGCGTAGGGGCTAGCGGCTCCTACGAGCAGTACTTC	CASSVGASGSYEQYF
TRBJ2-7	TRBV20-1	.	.	TGCAGTGCTAGAGGGGGGTCCACCTACGAGCAGTACTTC	CSARGGSTYEQYF
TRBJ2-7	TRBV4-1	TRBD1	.	TGCGCCAGCAGCCAAGCAGGGGGTGGCGAGCAGTACTTC	CASSQAGGGEQYF
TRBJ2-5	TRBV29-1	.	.	TGCAGCGCCGGAATGGGGGTAGGGGAGACCCAGTACTTC	CSAGMGVGETQYF
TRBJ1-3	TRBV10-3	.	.	TGTGCCATCAGTGAGTCCAGGGCGTCATCTGGAAACACCATATATTTT	CAISESRASSGNTIYF
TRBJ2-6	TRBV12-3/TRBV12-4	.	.	TGTGCCAGCAGTTTGATCCGCCCCTTTGGGTCTGGGGCCAACGTCCTGACTTTC	CASSLIRPFGSGANVLTF
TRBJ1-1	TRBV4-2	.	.	TGTGCCAGCAGCCAAGAACCCGATATGGCTGAAGCTTTCTTT	CASSQEPDMAEAFF
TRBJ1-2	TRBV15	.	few	TGTGCCACCAGCAGAGGGTCTGGGCTCTATGGCTACACCTTC	CATSRGSGLYGYTF
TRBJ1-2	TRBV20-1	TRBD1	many	TGCAGTGCTAGAGGGGCAGGGGGCGCGGTGCGTGGCTACACCTTC	CSARGAGGAVRGYTF
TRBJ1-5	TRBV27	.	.	TGTGCCGGCAGTTTATCGGAGGATCAGCCCCAGCATTTT	CAGSLSEDQPQHF
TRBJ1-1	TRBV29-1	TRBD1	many	TGCAGCATAGACCAGGGGGCTGCGAACACTGAAGCTTTCTTT	CSIDQGAANTEAFF
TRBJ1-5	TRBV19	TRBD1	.	TGTGCCAGTAGTAGGACAGGGAGGGGGCCAAATCAGCCCCAGCATTTT	CASSRTGRGPNQPQHF
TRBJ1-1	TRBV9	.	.	TGCGCCAGCAGCCTCAGACGGGCAGGCCACACTGAAGCTTTCTTT	CASSLRRAGHTEAFF
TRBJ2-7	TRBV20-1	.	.	TGCAGTGCTTTTAGTGGGACGGCGACCTACGAGCAGTACTTC	CSAFSGTATYEQYF
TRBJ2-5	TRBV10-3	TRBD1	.	TGTGCCATCAAGTTGGCAGGGGGTGAGACCCAGTACTTC	CAIKLAGGETQYF
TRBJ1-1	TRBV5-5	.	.	TGTGCCAGCAGCTTAGGCGGCCGGCCGAACACTGAAGCTTTCTTT	CASSLGGRPNTEAFF